This passage covers 19 T cell receptor beta chains from one sample sequenced in a study of radiation and T cells in renal cell carcinoma. Assay used: immunoSEQ multiplex PCR; TCRdb lists only in-frame clones, some missing. Among 150,000 to 200,000 clones, less than 90% were seen once, and the ten largest hold about 10%. Indicated time point: blood 4 weeks post-SBRT, at nephrectomy. Noted treatment: 15 Gy SBRT to primary tumor, nephrectomy 4 weeks later. Sequencing was performed on blood, taken from a patient whose treatment included radiotherapy and nephrectomy. Receptors were obtained from a woman aged 45 to 65 with renal cell carcinoma.

The chain links TRBV5-1 to TRBJ1-6; a possible D gene is TRBD1 (5 bases). Trimming removed 0 bases at V and 9 bases at J, with 13 bases between. Germline-derived CDR1 and CDR2 are SGHRS and YFSETQ. This CDR3 comprises 15 residues. CDR3 in DNA: TGCGCCAGCAGCTTGGAGTTTCGGGGGGGTTCACCCCTCCACTTT. It yields the protein CASSLEFRGGSPLHF. Full variable domain (rest looked up from reference TRBV5-1 and TRBJ1-6): KAGVTQTPRYLIKTRGQQVTLSCSPISGHRSVSWYQQTPGQGLQFLFEYFSETQRNKGNFPGRFSGRQFSNSRSEMNVSTLELGDSALYLCASSLEFRGGSPLHFGNGTRLTVT.

J is TRBJ2-2 and V is TRBV21-1; no check of the table's D call, TRBD1, against the DNA was made. TRBV21-1 corresponds to a pseudogene. The CDR3 consists of 15 residues. The CDR3 loop reads CASSPRQNNTGELFF. In DNA, the CDR3 is TGTGCCAGCAGCCCCCGACAGAATAACACCGGGGAGCTGTTTTTT.

The chain combines TRBV7-8 with TRBJ1-3; a weak D match, TRBD1 (6 bases). V gave up 5 bases and J gave up 4 bases, with 18 bases separating them. Germline V gives CDR1 SGHVS, CDR2 FQNEAQ. This CDR3 contains 16 residues. The CDR3 sequence: CASSPPGGAIGNTIYF. The CDR3 DNA reads as TGTGCCAGCAGCCCCCCGGGGGGGGCTATCGGAAACACCATATATTTT.

In this sample, this clone turned up once. The chain combines TRBV29-1 with TRBJ2-5; 12 nucleotides line up with TRBD2. CDR3 length: 16 amino acids. Germline values: CDR1 SQVTM, CDR2 ANQGSEA. With 1 base clipped from V and 1 base from J, the junction kept 4 bases outside the gene matches. CDR3 DNA: TGCAGCGTTGAAGGACTAGCGGGGGCCTCCCAAGAGACCCAGTACTTC. Residues: CSVEGLAGASQETQYF.

This sequence joins TRBV5-1 and TRBJ1-6; D is possibly TRBD1 (5 bases). The CDR3 is 13 amino acids. CDR1 is SGHRS, CDR2 YFSETQ, per germline. V was cut by 5 bases and J by 6 bases, with 9 bases left in between. Written as DNA, the CDR3 is TGCGCCAGCAGGTCAGGGACTAATTCACCCCTCCACTTT. Translation: CASRSGTNSPLHF.

The table lists this clone with a count of one. V usage is TRBV5-5 and J usage is TRBJ2-3; D is unresolved. With 5 bases removed from V and 6 bases from J, the gap between germline ends came to 13 bases. The CDR3 runs to 13 residues. Germline V gene lookup returns CDR1 SGHKS and CDR2 YYEKEE (reference sequence). The CDR3 DNA follows: TGTGCCAGCAGTTTATCGTCTCGGGATACGCAGTATTTT. This translates into CASSLSSRDTQYF. Full variable domain (outside the CDR3, taken from reference TRBV5-5 and TRBJ2-3): DAGVTQSPTHLIKTRGQQVTLRCSPISGHKSVSWYQQVLGQGPQFIFQYYEKEERGRGNFPDRFSARQFPNYSSELNVNALLLGDSALYLCASSLSSRDTQYFGPGTRLTVL.

The V gene is TRBV7-2, the J gene TRBJ2-3; weak D call: TRBD1 (6 bases). This CDR3 has 16 amino acids. Between the trimmed V and J ends, which lost 2 bases and 4 bases, there was a span of 16 bases. From germline, CDR1 is SGHTA and CDR2 FQGNSA. The DNA of the CDR3 is TGTGCCAGCAGCTTATTTGGGGGCGCTTCCTCAGATACGCAGTATTTT. Residues: CASSLFGGASSDTQYF. The whole variable domain, filled in from reference TRBV7-2 and TRBJ2-3, reads GAGVSQSPSNKVTEKGKDVELRCDPISGHTALYWYRQSLGQGLEFLIYFQGNSAPDKSGLPSDRFSAERTGGSVSTLTIQRTQQEDSAVYLCASSLFGGASSDTQYFGPGTRLTVL.

This chain joins TRBV5-4 and TRBJ1-1; D perhaps matches TRBD1 (5 bases). This CDR3 is built from 13 residues. V lost 3 bases and J lost 6, with 12 bases in between. Germline CDR1 and CDR2: SGHNT and YYREEE (reference sequence). CDR3 protein: CASSWITTAEAFF. CDR3 coding DNA: TGTGCCAGCAGCTGGATCACGACAGCTGAAGCTTTCTTT.

The V and J genes are TRBV5-1 and TRBJ2-5; 7 bases map to TRBD2. Losses at the gene ends were 7 bases for V and 2 bases for J; bases not matched to a gene: 11. Germline values: CDR1 SGHRS, CDR2 YFSETQ. The CDR3 has 15 amino acids. The CDR3 reads CASASAAGLQETQYF. The DNA of the CDR3 is TGCGCCAGCGCCTCGGCAGCGGGGTTACAAGAGACCCAGTACTTC.

This chain links TRBV29-1 with TRBJ1-1, with D maybe TRBD1 (6 bases). CDR1 is SQVTM, CDR2 ANQGSEA, per germline. This CDR3 is 13 amino acids long. The V end was cut by 7 bases, the J end by 11 bases, with 23 bases between. The CDR3: CSGVRTASATAFF. The CDR3 DNA sequence: TGCAGCGGAGTAAGGACAGCCAGCGCAACTGCTTTCTTT. Complete variable domain (other parts from reference TRBV29-1 and TRBJ1-1): SAVISQKPSRDICQRGTSLTIQCQVDSQVTMMFWYRQQPGQSLTLIATANQGSEATYESGFVIDKFPISRPNLTFSTLTVSNMSPEDSSIYLCSGVRTASATAFFGQGTRLTVV.

The genes are TRBV18 and TRBJ2-5; tentatively, D is TRBD2 (6 bases). Germline V gene sequence: CDR1 KGHSH, CDR2 LQKENI. Trimming removed 7 bases at V and 9 bases at J, with 18 bases between. CDR3 length equals 13 residues. For the CDR3, the DNA is TGTGCCAGCTGCCCGGGACTGGATGAGGCCCAGTACTTC. Translating gives CASCPGLDEAQYF.

A few counts support this clone. This chain connects TRBV6-1 to TRBJ2-7; D ambiguous. With 2 bases removed from V and 2 bases from J, the gap between germline ends came to 13 bases. Germline V lookup: CDR1 MNHNS, CDR2 SASEGT. The CDR3 runs to 15 residues. Written as DNA, the CDR3 is TGTGCCAGCAGTGAACGCAGCCATACAACCTACGAGCAGTACTTC. Encoded protein: CASSERSHTTYEQYF.

This chain uses TRBV7-2 with TRBJ1-2; TRBD1 matches 12 bases. V lost 6 bases, J lost 0 bases, and 8 bases stayed unmatched. The CDR3 totals 17 residues. Germline assignment: CDR1 SGHTA and CDR2 FQGNSA. For the CDR3, the DNA is TGTGCCAGCAGTTCACCGGGACAGGGGGCTTCTAACTATGGCTACACCTTC. It yields the protein CASSSPGQGASNYGYTF.

The chain combines TRBV27 with TRBJ2-3; D may be TRBD2 (7 bases). Germline lookup yields CDR1 MNHEY and CDR2 SMNVEV (reference sequence). This CDR3 is 15 amino acids long. Trimming pared 3 bases from V and 2 bases from J, leaving 12 bases between. This CDR3 is CASSFRGATTDTQYF. CDR3 nucleotides: TGTGCCAGCAGTTTCCGGGGGGCCACCACAGATACGCAGTATTTT.

The rearrangement uses TRBV5-1 and TRBJ2-1; no reliable D call. There are 15 residues in the CDR3. V was shortened by 1 base and J by 9 bases, with 17 bases between the two germline ends. Germline CDR1 is SGHRS and CDR2 is YFSETQ. The CDR3 bases are TGCGCCAGCAGCTTGATTCCGGGTCCGGTCAGTGAGCAGTTCTTC. Protein product: CASSLIPGPVSEQFF.

The genes are TRBV7-9 and TRBJ1-3, with D maybe TRBD1 (5 bases). Germline-derived CDR1 and CDR2 are SEHNR and FQNEAQ (reference sequence). The CDR3 spans 14 residues. Trimming took off 4 bases at V and 0 bases at J, with 7 bases between the two ends. As DNA, the CDR3 is TGTGCCAGCAGCTACAGGAACTCTGGAAACACCATATATTTT. Amino acid sequence: CASSYRNSGNTIYF. The whole variable domain, remainder taken from reference TRBV7-9 and TRBJ1-3, is DTGVSQNPRHKITKRGQNVTFRCDPISEHNRLYWYRQTLGQGPEFLTYFQNEAQLEKSRLLSDRFSAERPKGSFSTLEIQRTEQGDSAMYLCASSYRNSGNTIYFGEGSWLTVV.

This chain uses TRBV11-2 with TRBJ1-2; 9 bases agree with TRBD1. J lost 4 bases, V lost 6 bases, and 6 bases had no gene match. Germline CDR1 and CDR2: SGHAT and FQNNGV. CDR3 length: 14 residues. Here the CDR3 reads CASRGDRDGYGYTF. CDR3 nucleotide sequence: TGTGCCAGCAGGGGGGACAGGGACGGCTATGGCTACACCTTC. Using reference TRBV11-2 and TRBJ1-2 for the parts outside the CDR3, the full variable domain is EAGVAQSPRYKIIEKRQSVAFWCNPISGHATLYWYQQILGQGPKLLIQFQNNGVVDDSQLPKDRFSAERLKGVDSTLKIQPAKLEDSAVYLCASRGDRDGYGYTFGSGTRLTVV.

This clone was counted a few times. The chain has TRBV11-1 and TRBJ1-5; D is unclear. V lost 5 bases and J 3 bases, leaving 8 bases between the germline ends. Germline lookup yields CDR1 SGHAT and CDR2 FQDESV (reference sequence). The CDR3 is 13 residues long. Here the CDR3 DNA reads TGTGCCAGCAGCCGAGATCACAATCAGCCCCAGCATTTT. As protein: CASSRDHNQPQHF.

This chain uses TRBV10-3 with TRBJ2-3; 8 positions match TRBD1. V shed 0 bases, J shed 0 bases, and the junction held 5 bases outside the gene matches. In germline, CDR1 is ENHRY, CDR2 SYGVKD. The CDR3 runs 17 residues. The DNA for the CDR3 is TGTGCCATCAGTGAGTCGACAGGGGCCCTGAGCACAGATACGCAGTATTTT. This translates into CAISESTGALSTDTQYF.